This TCR beta chain was observed in a study of T cell responses to AZD1222 COVID-19 vaccine. Sequencing used immunoSEQ multiplex PCR; TCRdb keeps in-frame clones, though not all of them. The sample comprises tens of thousands of clones, nearly 90% of which are singletons, and under 5% rests with the top ten. The CDR3 loop spans 15 amino acids. The V gene lost 0 bases and the J gene lost 0 bases, with 7 bases spanning the gap. Germline V gene sequence: CDR1 SGDLS, CDR2 YYNGEE. The chain carries TRBV9 and TRBJ2-1; D possibly corresponds to TRBD1 (6 bases). The input for sequencing was peripheral blood, taken on day 0 of AZD1222 vaccination. The receptor was derived from an adult in good health. CDR3 DNA: TGTGCCAGCAGCGTAGGGGGGCGCTCCTACAATGAGCAGTTCTTC. Translated: CASSVGGRSYNEQFF.